A selection of T cell receptor beta chains follows, all from one sample in a study of T cells in Graves' hyperthyroidism and ophthalmopathy. From the multiplex PCR reads, TCRdb called clonotypes with MiXCR, one entry per CDR3 protein. This sample yields fewer than 750,000 distinct CDR3 sequences, of which about 15% are seen a single time; roughly 4.3% belongs to the top ten. Sequenced input: blood. The receptors stem from a woman aged 40 to 50 with Graves' ophthalmopathy. Both conserved end residues are part of each CDR3. The order of the fields is V gene, J gene, CDR3 protein.

>TRBV11-2|TRBJ1-5
CASSLEGQGRQPQHF
>TRBV5-4|TRBJ1-1
CASSWTSSTLRNTEAFF
>TRBV7-3|TRBJ2-3
CASSLSRTSGKDTQYF
>TRBV20-1|TRBJ1-2
CSARDRYYGYTF
>TRBV28|TRBJ1-1
CASSSPPNSEAFF
>TRBV20-1|TRBJ2-4
CSASPPGLLAKNIQYF
>TRBV4-3|TRBJ2-7
CASSQDWGGTGGYEQYF
>TRBV24-1|TRBJ1-5
CATSAVGGPQHF
>TRBV20-1|TRBJ2-5
CSARVSSGIQETQYF
>TRBV24-1|TRBJ2-5
CATSGLEEETQYF
>TRBV28|TRBJ1-5
CASSSTSWGETQHF
>TRBV27|TRBJ2-7
CASSRSGRGIYEQYF
>TRBV7-9|TRBJ2-7
CASTDRGPYEQYF
>TRBV20-1|TRBJ1-6
CSASRQENSPLHF
>TRBV14|TRBJ2-5
CASSKTGRQETQYF